The sequence of this TCR beta chain was determined in a study of CD8 T cells in ankylosing spondylitis. The study, taken as a whole, reports: Reportedly, significant enrichment of disease-linked clones occurred in matched ankylosing spondylitis synovial fluid.

This clonotype was detected a few times. The antigen remains undetermined. MiXCR, applied by TCRdb to the 5' RACE reads, yields one record per CDR3 protein. The profile shows a few hundred thousand distinct CDR3 sequences, approximately 20% of them singletons. Deletions cut 0 bases from V and 6 bases from J, with 6 bases between. The CDR3 length is 12 residues. Germline CDR1 reads GTSNPN; CDR2 reads SVGIG (reference sequence). The clonotype originates from a male donor with ankylosing spondylitis or in good health (not recorded which). This sequence joins TRBV30 and TRBJ2-1; no firm D call. Sample: blood, either unsorted or a sorted T cell fraction (not recorded which). The CDR3 is CAWSVLVNEQFF. In nucleotides, the CDR3 is TGTGCCTGGAGTGTATTGGTCAATGAGCAGTTCTTC.